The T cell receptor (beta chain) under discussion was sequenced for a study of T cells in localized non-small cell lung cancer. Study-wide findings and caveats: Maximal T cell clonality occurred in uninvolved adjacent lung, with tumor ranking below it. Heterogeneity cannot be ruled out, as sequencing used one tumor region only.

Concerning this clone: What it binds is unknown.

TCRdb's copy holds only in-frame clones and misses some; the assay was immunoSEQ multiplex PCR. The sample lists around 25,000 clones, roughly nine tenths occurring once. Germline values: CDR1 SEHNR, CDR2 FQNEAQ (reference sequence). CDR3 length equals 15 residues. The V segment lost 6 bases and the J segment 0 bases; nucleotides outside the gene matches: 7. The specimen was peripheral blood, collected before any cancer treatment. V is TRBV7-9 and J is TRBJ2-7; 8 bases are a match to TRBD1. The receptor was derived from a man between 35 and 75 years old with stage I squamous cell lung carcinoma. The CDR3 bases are TGTGCCAGCAGTCTACAGGGGGGAAGCTCCTACGAGCAGTACTTC. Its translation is CASSLQGGSSYEQYF.